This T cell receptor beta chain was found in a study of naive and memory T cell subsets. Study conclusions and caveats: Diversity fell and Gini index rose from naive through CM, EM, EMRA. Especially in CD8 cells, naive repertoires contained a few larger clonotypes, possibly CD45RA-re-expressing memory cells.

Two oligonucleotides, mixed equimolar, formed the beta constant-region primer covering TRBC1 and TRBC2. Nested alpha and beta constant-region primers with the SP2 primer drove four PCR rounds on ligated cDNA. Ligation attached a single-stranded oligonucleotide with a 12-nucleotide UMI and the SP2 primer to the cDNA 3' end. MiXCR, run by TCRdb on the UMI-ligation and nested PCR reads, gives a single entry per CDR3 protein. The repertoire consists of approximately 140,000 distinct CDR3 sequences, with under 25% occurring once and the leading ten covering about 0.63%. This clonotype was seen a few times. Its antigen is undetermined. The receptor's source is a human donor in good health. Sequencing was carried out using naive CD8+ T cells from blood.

The CDR3 sequence is CASSYWENYNEQFF. DNA for the CDR3: TGTGCCAGCAGTTACTGGGAGAACTACAATGAGCAGTTCTTC. The V and J genes are TRBV25-1 and TRBJ2-1; possible D gene TRBD2, 5 bases. The CDR3 runs 14 residues. Germline loops: CDR1 MGHDK, CDR2 SYGVNS. V was pared by 5 bases and J by 3 bases, with 11 bases between.